The rows below give T cell receptor beta chains drawn from one sample of a study of blood T cell repertoires in COVID-19. Repertoires were generated with immunoSEQ multiplex PCR, while TCRdb's copy carries only in-frame clones and drops some. This table holds approximately 130,000 clones, under 90% found once. The sample comprised peripheral blood. The receptors were gathered from a woman aged 55-70 years with active or convalescent COVID-19. Both conserved end residues are part of each CDR3. D genes are given only for firm matches. For some rows the clone size is stated as once, few or many, or as a class when expanded; others skip it.

clone size	V gene	D gene	J gene	CDR3 DNA	CDR3 protein
NA	TRBV6-6	TRBD1	TRBJ1-5	TGTGCCAGCAGTTACGGGGACAGAAATCAGCCCCAGCATTTT	CASSYGDRNQPQHF
NA	TRBV5-4	NA	TRBJ2-3	TGTGCCAGCAGCTCTGCCGACGGGAGTAGGTCAGATACGCAGTATTTT	CASSSADGSRSDTQYF
NA	TRBV25-1	TRBD1	TRBJ1-1	TGTGCCAGCAGTGACTGGACAGGGGGAGAAGCTTTCTTT	CASSDWTGGEAFF
NA	TRBV29-1	NA	TRBJ2-7	TGCAGCGTTGAGTCGGGGGTACGTGAGCAGTACTTC	CSVESGVREQYF
NA	TRBV30	NA	TRBJ2-5	TGTGCCTGGAGTGTACAGGGAGAGACCCAGTACTTC	CAWSVQGETQYF
NA	TRBV19	NA	TRBJ2-5	TGTGCCAGTAGCTCTAGGGGACAAGAGACCCAGTACTTC	CASSSRGQETQYF
NA	TRBV28	NA	TRBJ1-4	TGTGCCAGCAGGACCGGGGGGGGATTTGAAAAACTGTTTTTT	CASRTGGGFEKLFF
NA	TRBV4-2	NA	TRBJ2-3	TGTGCCAGCAGCCCCCTAGGGGGCACAGATACGCAGTATTTT	CASSPLGGTDTQYF
NA	TRBV5-1	NA	TRBJ1-2	TGCGCCAGCAGCTTGGAGTCAGTCCGCTATGGCTACACCTTC	CASSLESVRYGYTF
NA	TRBV7-7	NA	TRBJ2-2	TGTGCTAGCAGCCAGCCCGCCGGAGGGGCCGGGGAGCTGTTTTTT	CASSQPAGGAGELFF
NA	TRBV5-1	NA	TRBJ1-1	TGCGCCAGCAGCTGGATGACAGGGAACACTGAAGCTTTCTTT	CASSWMTGNTEAFF
NA	TRBV10-3	TRBD2	TRBJ2-3	TGTGCCATCAGTGAGTCGACTAGCGGGGGGGTGGATACGCAGTATTTT	CAISESTSGGVDTQYF
NA	TRBV7-9	NA	TRBJ1-4	TGTGCCAGCAGCTTAACCGGGTTGGGTGAAAAACTGTTTTTT	CASSLTGLGEKLFF
NA	TRBV5-1	TRBD1	TRBJ2-2	TGCGCCAGCAGCTTGGGGACAAGACAGGGGATTTCCGCCGGGGAGCTGTTTTTT	CASSLGTRQGISAGELFF
NA	TRBV20-1	NA	TRBJ1-5	TGCAGTGCTAGTACGAGGGCAGATCAGCCCCAGCATTTT	CSASTRADQPQHF
NA	TRBV6-5	NA	TRBJ1-2	TGTGCCAGCAGCCTACAGGGTCCCGAGGGCTACACCTTC	CASSLQGPEGYTF
NA	TRBV5-8	NA	TRBJ1-1	TGTGCCAGCAGCCGAACCGGACAGAACACTGAAGCTTTCTTT	CASSRTGQNTEAFF
few	TRBV7-2	NA	TRBJ2-5	TGTGCCAGCAGCCCCTTGACAGGTAGAGGCCAAGAGACCCAGTACTTC	CASSPLTGRGQETQYF
few	TRBV6-5	TRBD1	TRBJ1-6	TGTGCCAGCAGTTACGGGACAGGGGGCAATTCACCCCTCCACTTT	CASSYGTGGNSPLHF
once	TRBV12-5	TRBD2	TRBJ2-7	TGTGCTAGTGGTTTGGTACGTTTGGGTAGCGGGAGGGTTCAGGGCGAGCAGTACTTC	CASGLVRLGSGRVQGEQYF
NA	TRBV28	TRBD2	TRBJ2-7	TGTGCCAGCAGTCCCGTACTAGCGGGAGGCCTCTACGAGCAGTACTTC	CASSPVLAGGLYEQYF
NA	TRBV19	TRBD1	TRBJ1-6	TGTGCCAGTAGTATTTTCGCAGGGGGCCTTTCACCCCTCCACTTT	CASSIFAGGLSPLHF
NA	TRBV4-1	NA	TRBJ1-2	TGCGCCAGCAGCCAAGTCTCAGGGTCTGGCTACACCTTC	CASSQVSGSGYTF
NA	TRBV5-1	NA	TRBJ2-3	TGCGCCAGCGCCGTTGGAGGGACGGGGGATACGCAGTATTTT	CASAVGGTGDTQYF
NA	TRBV27	NA	TRBJ1-1	TGTGCCAGCAGTCTTAGGACAAGGGCCACTGAAGCTTTCTTT	CASSLRTRATEAFF
few	TRBV10-3	TRBD2	TRBJ2-5	TGTGCCATCTTAGCGGGGCAGGGAGAGACCCAGTACTTC	CAILAGQGETQYF
once	TRBV18	NA	TRBJ1-1	TGTGCCAGCTCAGGCGGGAACACTGAAGCTTTCTTT	CASSGGNTEAFF
NA	TRBV5-1	NA	TRBJ1-1	TGCGCCAGCAGCTTGTTACTTGTGGAGGACACTGAAGCTTTCTTT	CASSLLLVEDTEAFF
NA	TRBV7-2	TRBD2	TRBJ2-2	TGTGCCAGCAGCTTAGTCAGGAGGGAGGGCGGGGAGCTGTTTTTT	CASSLVRREGGELFF
NA	TRBV28	NA	TRBJ2-1	TGTGCCAGCCTTCATTCAGTATACAATGAGCAGTTCTTC	CASLHSVYNEQFF
NA	TRBV6-5	TRBD2	TRBJ2-1	TGTGCCAGCAGCCGCGGACTAGGCTACAATGAGCAGTTCTTC	CASSRGLGYNEQFF
NA	TRBV6-1	NA	TRBJ2-7	TGTGCCAGCAGTGAATGGGGGGACTCCTACGAGCAGTACTTC	CASSEWGDSYEQYF
few	TRBV7-2	TRBD1	TRBJ1-2	TGTGCCAGCAGCCGCGACAGGGGAGTTAACTATGGCTACACCTTC	CASSRDRGVNYGYTF
NA	TRBV27	NA	TRBJ2-5	TGTGCCACGACTAGTCCCGGGGAGACCCAGTACTTC	CATTSPGETQYF
NA	TRBV5-1	TRBD1	TRBJ1-4	TGCGCCAGCAGTTTTGACAGGGGGCGTACTAATGAAAAACTGTTTTTT	CASSFDRGRTNEKLFF
once	TRBV12-5	TRBD1	TRBJ1-2	TGTGCTAGTGGTAGGGACAGCTATGGCTACACCTTC	CASGRDSYGYTF
NA	TRBV11-3	NA	TRBJ2-1	TGTGCCAGCAGCTCCGTAGCGTCTGAGCAGTTCTTC	CASSSVASEQFF
once	TRBV5-1	NA	TRBJ2-1	TGCGCCAGCAGGGGGCAAGGGAAGATGGGTTTTTTATACAATGAGCAGTTCTTC	CASRGQGKMGFLYNEQFF
few	TRBV5-5	NA	TRBJ1-1	TGTGCCAGCAGCTTGGTGTTAGACACTGAAGCTTTCTTT	CASSLVLDTEAFF
NA	TRBV6-5	TRBD1	TRBJ2-5	TGTGCCAGCAGGCGACAGGGGGCAGGAGAGACCCAGTACTTC	CASRRQGAGETQYF
NA	TRBV7-2	TRBD2	TRBJ2-7	TGTGCCAGCAGCTTATGGACTAGCGTCCCCGAGCAGTACTTC	CASSLWTSVPEQYF
NA	TRBV28	TRBD2	TRBJ2-1	TGTGCCAGCAGTTTACCCCTCGCGGGAGTGGTCTACAATGAGCAGTTCTTC	CASSLPLAGVVYNEQFF
NA	TRBV12-5	TRBD1	TRBJ1-2	TGTGCTAGGTTCGACAGGGGGCTCCATGGCTACACCTTC	CARFDRGLHGYTF
NA	TRBV28	NA	TRBJ1-4	TGTGCCAGCAGGCCGTGGCAGGGATATGAAAAACTGTTTTTT	CASRPWQGYEKLFF
NA	TRBV10-3	NA	TRBJ2-6	TGTGCCATCAGTGTGGGCTTCTCTGGGGCCAACGTCCTGACTTTC	CAISVGFSGANVLTF
NA	TRBV11-2	TRBD1	TRBJ1-5	TGTGCCAGCAGCTTCGGGACAGGCAATCAGCCCCAGCATTTT	CASSFGTGNQPQHF
NA	TRBV5-6	TRBD1	TRBJ1-2	TGTGCCAGCAGCGGCGGGACAGGGGGATATGGCTACACCTTC	CASSGGTGGYGYTF
many	TRBV7-9	NA	TRBJ2-5	TGTGCCAGCAGCTTATTGGGGGCTCAGTACTTC	CASSLLGAQYF
once	TRBV24-1	NA	TRBJ1-2	TGTGCCACCAGTGTGGCGGTAAACTATGGCTACACCTTC	CATSVAVNYGYTF
NA	TRBV11-2	TRBD2	TRBJ2-1	TGTGCCAGCAGCTTAGCGGGGACTAGCGGGGGGTTGATGCAGTTCTTC	CASSLAGTSGGLMQFF